Listed below are T cell receptor beta chains from one sample, sequenced in a study of cytomegalovirus exposure and HLA in healthy donors. The method was immunoSEQ multiplex PCR; TCRdb's version includes in-frame clones alone and lacks a portion of them. The table records about 230,000 clones, roughly 73% of them present only once. The sample taken for sequencing was PBMCs. Source of these receptors: a boy between 10 and 17 years old in good health and CMV-seronegative. Both conserved end residues are part of each CDR3. D genes are given only for firm matches. For some rows the clone size is stated as once, few or many, or as a class when expanded; others skip it.

abundance	j_gene	v_gene	d_gene	CDR3nt	CDR3aa
NA	TRBJ2-2	TRBV10-1	TRBD1	TGCGCCAGCGGGGATTTCGAGGGACAGGACACCGGGGAGCTGTTTTTT	CASGDFEGQDTGELFF
NA	TRBJ1-4	TRBV29-1	NA	TGCAGCGTTCGAGGGATTTCTAATGAAAAACTGTTTTTT	CSVRGISNEKLFF
NA	TRBJ2-5	TRBV29-1	NA	TGCAGCGTTCGACACAGGGTCCAAGAGACCCAGTACTTC	CSVRHRVQETQYF
NA	TRBJ2-3	TRBV28	NA	TGTGCCAGCAGTTTATCGTGGGGGGGCCGATATACGCAGTATTTT	CASSLSWGGRYTQYF
NA	TRBJ2-3	TRBV30	TRBD2	TGTGCCTGGAGTGTAGGCCTAGCGGGAGGGCCCATCGGCACAGATACGCAGTATTTT	CAWSVGLAGGPIGTDTQYF
NA	TRBJ1-5	TRBV6-5	NA	TGTGCCAGCACCGCCAGGGCCTTCAATCAGCCCCAGCATTTT	CASTARAFNQPQHF
NA	TRBJ1-2	TRBV27	NA	TGTGCCAGCAGTTTAAGCGTTAACTATGGCTACACCTTC	CASSLSVNYGYTF
NA	TRBJ1-4	TRBV27	TRBD1	TGTGCCAGCAGTTCTCGACAGGGGAGCGAAAAACTGTTTTTT	CASSSRQGSEKLFF
NA	TRBJ2-2	TRBV29-1	TRBD1	TGCAGCGTTGAGAAAGGACAGGGCTTCCCCGGGGAGCTGTTTTTT	CSVEKGQGFPGELFF
NA	TRBJ1-5	TRBV29-1	TRBD1	TGCAGCGGACAGACAGGGGGTCAGCCCCAGCATTTT	CSGQTGGQPQHF
once	TRBJ1-2	TRBV2	NA	TGTGCCAGCAGTGGGGCCTATGGCTACACCTTC	CASSGAYGYTF
NA	TRBJ1-2	TRBV7-9	TRBD1	TGTGCCAGCAGCCCAGGACAGGGCCTCTATGGCTACACCTTC	CASSPGQGLYGYTF
once	TRBJ2-7	TRBV5-1	NA	TGCGCCAGCAGCCCTCACGGACAGTACGAGCAGTACTTC	CASSPHGQYEQYF
NA	TRBJ2-5	TRBV6-5	NA	TGTGCCAGCACCCTACATTTGAGGGCCCAAGAGACCCAGTACTTC	CASTLHLRAQETQYF
NA	TRBJ1-1	TRBV19	NA	TGTGCCAGTAGTCGGGAACCGCCATACGTCCCTTTGGCGAACACTGAAGCTTTCTTT	CASSREPPYVPLANTEAFF
NA	TRBJ1-5	TRBV27	TRBD1	TGTGCCAGCAGTTATACCGGACAGGGTCTCAATCAGCCCCAGCATTTT	CASSYTGQGLNQPQHF
few	TRBJ2-7	TRBV19	NA	TGTGCCAGTAGCGCCGGAGGCGAGCAGTACTTC	CASSAGGEQYF
NA	TRBJ2-7	TRBV11-2	TRBD1	TGTGCCAGCAGACGGGACAGGGGGCTCTACGAGCAGTACTTC	CASRRDRGLYEQYF
NA	TRBJ2-5	TRBV9	NA	TGTGCCAGCAGCCTTACAGCGGGTACGCAAGAGACCCAGTACTTC	CASSLTAGTQETQYF
NA	TRBJ1-2	TRBV15	TRBD1	TGTGCCACCAGCCGTTACCGGGACAGGGGGAGAAACTATGGCTACACCTTC	CATSRYRDRGRNYGYTF